A selection of T cell receptor beta chains follows, all from one sample in a study of cytomegalovirus exposure and HLA in healthy donors. Here immunoSEQ multiplex PCR was the method, and the copy in TCRdb shows in-frame clones only, minus some. The data contain 120,000 to 150,000 clones, 75% of them seen just once; the ten biggest clones take up about 3.1%. Sequencing input: PBMCs. These receptors came from a man aged 40-50 years in good health and CMV-seronegative. The CDR3 runs from the conserved cysteine through the conserved F or W. D genes are given only for firm matches. A row's size may be missing; if present it is once, few, many or a size class.

NA	TRBD1	TRBV5-1	TRBJ2-1	CASSLEPGQEQFF	TGCGCCAGCAGCTTGGAACCGGGACAGGAGCAGTTCTTC
NA	NA	TRBV6-5	TRBJ1-5	CASSYRGGQPQHF	TGTGCCAGCAGTTACAGGGGGGGTCAGCCCCAGCATTTT
NA	NA	TRBV4-2	TRBJ2-7	CASSLGPNYEQYF	TGTGCCAGCAGCTTGGGGCCCAACTACGAGCAGTACTTC
NA	TRBD1	TRBV5-1	TRBJ1-1	CASSMQGDTEAFF	TGCGCCAGCAGCATGCAGGGGGACACTGAAGCTTTCTTT
NA	TRBD1	TRBV4-1	TRBJ1-2	CASSQDHTPTGRYTF	TGCGCCAGCAGCCAAGATCACACCCCGACAGGGCGCTACACCTTC
few	NA	TRBV2	TRBJ1-5	CASSEWETTLLPQHF	TGTGCCAGCAGTGAGTGGGAGACCACCCTTTTGCCCCAGCATTTT
NA	NA	TRBV6-5	TRBJ2-7	CASRTPDRLSYEQYF	TGTGCCAGCCGCACGCCTGACAGATTATCCTACGAGCAGTACTTC
once	NA	TRBV6-5	TRBJ2-4	CAISTGPKNIQYF	TGTGCCATCTCGACAGGACCCAAAAACATTCAGTACTTC
NA	NA	TRBV7-9	TRBJ1-2	CASSSGGYTF	TGTGCCAGCAGCTCCGGTGGCTACACCTTC
NA	TRBD2	TRBV7-7	TRBJ2-2	CASSLSGGTGELFF	TGTGCCAGCAGCTTATCGGGGGGCACCGGGGAGCTGTTTTTT
NA	NA	TRBV6-6	TRBJ2-3	CASSSLGRAADTQYF	TGTGCCAGCAGTTCCCTAGGGCGAGCGGCAGATACGCAGTATTTT
NA	NA	TRBV6-5	TRBJ2-2	CAGGRGPGEIGELFF	TGTGCCGGCGGACGGGGACCGGGGGAGATCGGGGAGCTGTTTTTT
NA	NA	TRBV5-5	TRBJ2-2	CASRQDGAGELFF	TGTGCCAGCAGACAGGACGGAGCCGGGGAGCTGTTTTTT
NA	TRBD1	TRBV7-2	TRBJ1-5	CASSPDRGRHQPQHF	TGTGCCAGCAGCCCGGACAGGGGACGGCATCAGCCCCAGCATTTT
NA	NA	TRBV5-1	TRBJ1-1	CASSLPLGGTEAFF	TGCGCCAGCAGCTTGCCCTTGGGAGGCACTGAAGCTTTCTTT
NA	NA	TRBV6-5	TRBJ1-2	CASRTDRDYGYTF	TGTGCCAGCAGAACCGACAGAGACTATGGCTACACCTTC
NA	TRBD1	TRBV6-6	TRBJ1-1	CASSYTDRGTEAFF	TGTGCCAGCAGTTACACCGACAGGGGCACTGAAGCTTTCTTT
NA	NA	TRBV28	TRBJ2-7	CASSPNSYEQYF	TGTGCCAGCAGCCCCAATTCCTACGAGCAGTACTTC
NA	NA	TRBV7-9	TRBJ1-4	CASSPRVFATNEKLFF	TGTGCCAGCAGCCCGCGGGTTTTTGCAACTAATGAAAAACTGTTTTTT
NA	TRBD2	TRBV4-1	TRBJ2-1	CASSQVNTGLAGEQFF	TGCGCCAGCAGCCAAGTGAATACGGGACTAGCGGGGGAGCAGTTCTTC
NA	NA	TRBV30	TRBJ1-1	CAWLDLSNTEAFF	TGTGCCTGGTTAGACTTGTCGAACACTGAAGCTTTCTTT
NA	TRBD1	TRBV6-4	TRBJ1-6	CASSDSGQGSSPLHF	TGTGCCAGCAGTGACTCGGGACAGGGAAGTTCACCCCTCCACTTT
NA	TRBD1	TRBV29-1	TRBJ1-2	CSVDGQGDGYTF	TGCAGCGTTGACGGACAGGGGGATGGCTACACCTTC
NA	TRBD2	TRBV10-3	TRBJ2-5	CAISESQRGGLTDGTQYF	TGTGCCATCAGTGAGTCCCAGCGGGGGGGCCTAACGGATGGGACCCAGTACTTC
NA	TRBD2	TRBV6-1	TRBJ2-5	CAGKESSGGVGTQYF	TGTGCCGGCAAGGAATCTAGCGGGGGTGTCGGGACCCAGTACTTC
NA	TRBD2	TRBV14	TRBJ2-1	CASSLRLAGASEQFF	TGTGCCAGCAGTCTAAGGCTAGCGGGGGCATCAGAGCAGTTCTTC
NA	NA	TRBV7-2	TRBJ2-7	CASSLADRLYEQYF	TGTGCCAGCAGCTTAGCGGACAGACTCTACGAGCAGTACTTC
NA	NA	TRBV9	TRBJ2-7	CASSPNNYEQYF	TGTGCCAGCAGCCCCAACAACTACGAGCAGTACTTC
NA	TRBD1	TRBV4-3	TRBJ1-2	CASSRGQVNYGYTF	TGCGCCAGCAGCCGAGGACAGGTTAACTATGGCTACACCTTC
NA	NA	TRBV6-1	TRBJ1-3	CASIPVRGSGNTIYF	TGTGCCAGCATTCCAGTTAGGGGCTCTGGAAACACCATATATTTT
NA	NA	TRBV5-1	TRBJ2-5	CASSGAGQETQYF	TGCGCCAGCAGCGGAGCCGGTCAAGAGACCCAGTACTTC
once	NA	TRBV6-6	TRBJ1-6	CASSSWRDLLHF	TGTGCCAGCAGTTCCTGGCGGGATCTACTCCACTTT
NA	TRBD1	TRBV19	TRBJ2-7	CASAAGGGYEQYF	TGTGCCAGTGCCGCAGGGGGCGGGTACGAGCAGTACTTC
NA	NA	TRBV11-2	TRBJ2-3	CASSSTGDTQYF	TGTGCCAGCAGCTCGACAGGCGATACGCAGTATTTT
NA	TRBD2	TRBV5-4	TRBJ2-3	CASSLYAGVTDTQYF	TGTGCCAGCAGCTTGTACGCGGGGGTGACAGATACGCAGTATTTT
once	NA	TRBV19	TRBJ1-2	CASSILRERYGYTF	TGTGCCAGTAGTATTCTGAGGGAGCGCTATGGCTACACCTTC
NA	NA	TRBV4-1	TRBJ2-3	CASSQYPTADTQYF	TGCGCCAGCAGCCAATACCCAACGGCAGATACGCAGTATTTT
NA	NA	TRBV9	TRBJ2-1	CASSAFSEAEQFF	TGTGCCAGCAGCGCCTTTTCCGAGGCTGAGCAGTTCTTC
NA	TRBD2	TRBV5-8	TRBJ2-5	CASSKGLAGLQETQYF	TGTGCCAGCAGCAAGGGACTAGCGGGTCTCCAAGAGACCCAGTACTTC
NA	NA	TRBV4-2	TRBJ1-6	CASSQLGGGSPLHF	TGTGCCAGCAGCCAATTGGGGGGGGGTTCACCCCTCCACTTT
once	TRBD2	TRBV12-5	TRBJ2-2	CASGLGSSGLTGELFF	TGTGCTAGTGGCTTGGGGAGTAGCGGGTTAACCGGGGAGCTGTTTTTT